The TCR beta chain described here comes from a study of T cells after yellow fever vaccination. This clonotype appeared a few times. Antigen: not known. General study findings and limits: The secondary response was weaker but peaked faster, day 5 versus 15. A large majority of primary-vaccination clones showed up again after the booster (96% CD4, 88% CD8).

The CDR3 length is 13 residues. Germline assignment: CDR1 SGDLS and CDR2 YYNGEE. V shed 4 bases and J shed 2 bases, with 9 bases lying between them. TCRdb fed the 5' RACE reads into MiXCR, producing one record per CDR3 protein. The repertoire consists of hundreds of thousands of distinct CDR3 sequences, with 15% to 20% occurring once and the leading ten covering over 15%. This sequence was found in a man aged 18 to 30 who received the YFV17D yellow fever vaccine. The sample in question was PBMCs, obtained before the yellow fever booster vaccination. The chain links TRBV9 to TRBJ1-1; maybe TRBD1 (5 bases). Here the CDR3 reads CASSRGRNTEAFF. The CDR3 nucleotides read TGTGCCAGCAGCAGGGGCCGAAACACTGAAGCTTTCTTT. Complete variable domain (other parts from reference TRBV9 and TRBJ1-1): DSGVTQTPKHLITATGQRVTLRCSPRSGDLSVYWYQQSLDQGLQFLIQYYNGEERAKGNILERFSAQQFPDLHSELNLSSLELGDSALYFCASSRGRNTEAFFGQGTRLTVV.